One and the same sample provided the 12 T cell receptor beta chains below, sequenced in a study of T cells after yellow fever vaccination. One entry per CDR3 protein results from TCRdb running MiXCR on the 5' RACE reads. The sample carries some 600,000 distinct CDR3 sequences, approximately 13% recorded once. This specimen consisted of PBMCs, obtained on the day of the yellow fever booster vaccination. The receptors derive from a man aged 25 to 40 who received the YFV17D yellow fever vaccine.

This chain joins TRBV5-1 and TRBJ2-5; D not certain. The V gene's germline CDR1 is SGHRS and CDR2 YFSETQ. This CDR3 has 14 amino acids. The V end lost 0 bases, the J end lost 4 bases, and 10 bases lay between the germline ends. The CDR3 nucleotides are TGCGCCAGCAGCTTGGACCATATAGGAGAGACCCAGTACTTC. Its translation is CASSLDHIGETQYF.

V gene TRBV19 combines with J gene TRBJ2-7, with 10 bases that match TRBD2. The V gene end was trimmed by 6 bases and the J gene end by 2 bases; junction bases not matched to a gene: 10. The CDR3 is made up of 16 amino acids. The germline gives CDR1 LNHDA, CDR2 SQIVND (reference sequence). CDR3 amino acids: CASSNPGTSDAYEQYF. The CDR3 nucleotides read TGTGCCAGTAGCAACCCCGGGACTAGCGATGCCTACGAGCAGTACTTC.

This clonotype was seen more than once but under ten times. This CDR3 is CASSVGALLGANVLTF. Here the CDR3 DNA reads TGTGCCAGCTCAGTCGGGGCTCTGTTAGGGGCCAACGTCCTGACTTTC. J is TRBJ2-6 and V is TRBV18, with D possibly being TRBD1 or TRBD2 (5 bases each). This CDR3 is 16 amino acids long. The germline gives CDR1 KGHSH, CDR2 LQKENI. Trimming removed 5 bases from V and 4 bases from J, with 15 bases in between.

V usage is TRBV6-1 and J usage is TRBJ2-7; a weak D match, TRBD2 (6 bases). The V end lost 5 bases, the J end lost 0 bases, and 11 bases lay between the germline ends. The V gene's germline CDR1 is MNHNS and CDR2 SASEGT. The CDR3 runs 14 residues. The chain's CDR3 is CASSSGFVSYEQYF. The CDR3 bases are TGTGCCAGCAGTAGCGGGTTTGTCTCCTACGAGCAGTACTTC.

This chain connects TRBV20-1 to TRBJ2-3; perhaps TRBD2 as D (5 bases). Looked up from germline, CDR1 is DFQATT and CDR2 is SNEGSKA (reference sequence). The CDR3 loop spans 16 amino acids. V gave up 1 base and J gave up 0 bases, with 14 bases separating them. The CDR3 protein is CSARVSSGGSTDTQYF. The CDR3 nucleotides are TGCAGTGCTAGAGTGTCGAGCGGAGGAAGCACAGATACGCAGTATTTT.

This clonotype was counted only a few times. The V gene is TRBV5-5, the J gene TRBJ2-7; 7 nucleotides agree with TRBD2. CDR1 and CDR2 from the germline V gene are SGHKS and YYEKEE (reference sequence). This CDR3 is built from 15 residues. The junction had 10 bases not matched to a gene; V was cut back by 7 bases and J by 0 bases. Here the CDR3 reads CASRQGGASSYEQYF. CDR3 nucleotides: TGTGCCAGCCGCCAGGGAGGGGCTAGCTCCTACGAGCAGTACTTC.

J is TRBJ1-2 and V is TRBV4-3; D is perhaps TRBD1 (6 bases). The CDR3 runs 15 residues. Germline CDR1 is LGHNA and CDR2 is YSLEER. Trimming removed 0 bases at V and 7 bases at J, with 15 bases between. In DNA form, the CDR3 reads TGCGCCAGCAGCCAAGATTTGGACAGCACCACTGGCTACACCTTC. As protein: CASSQDLDSTTGYTF.

This clonotype was counted a single time. The V call is TRBV12-3 or TRBV12-4, the J call TRBJ2-7; D is unclear. The CDR3 is 13 residues long. Trimming stripped 5 bases from V and 7 bases from J, with 15 bases between. The CDR3 region has the DNA TGTGCCAGCAGTCCGGACGTATATGGGGAGCAGTACTTC. Translation gives CASSPDVYGEQYF.

This rearrangement joins TRBV5-1 to TRBJ2-3; maybe TRBD2 (6 bases). The V end was cut by 4 bases, the J end by 2 bases, with 17 bases between. CDR1 and CDR2 from the germline V gene are SGHRS and YFSETQ. The CDR3 consists of 16 residues. CDR3 sequence: CASSNLIAGITDTQYF. DNA of the CDR3: TGCGCCAGCAGCAACCTGATTGCGGGGATCACAGATACGCAGTATTTT.

This clonotype was counted only a few times. The rearrangement links TRBV5-1 to TRBJ2-2; no clear D gene. The V gene lost 4 bases and the J gene lost 0 bases, with 7 bases spanning the gap. CDR1 SGHRS and CDR2 YFSETQ come from the germline V gene. The CDR3 contains 14 residues. This CDR3 is CASSDHTNTGELFF. CDR3 bases: TGCGCCAGCAGCGATCATACGAACACCGGGGAGCTGTTTTTT. Complete variable domain (other parts from reference TRBV5-1 and TRBJ2-2): KAGVTQTPRYLIKTRGQQVTLSCSPISGHRSVSWYQQTPGQGLQFLFEYFSETQRNKGNFPGRFSGRQFSNSRSEMNVSTLELGDSALYLCASSDHTNTGELFFGEGSRLTVL.

In this sample, this clonotype turned up a few times. The V and J genes are TRBV29-1 and TRBJ2-1; D is uncertain. The V gene lost 5 bases and the J gene lost 2 bases, with 16 bases spanning the gap. Germline V gene data show CDR1 as SQVTM and CDR2 as ANQGSEA. The CDR3 runs to 15 residues. The CDR3 region has the DNA TGCAGCGTTCGGAGATCCCATTCCCCCTACAATGAGCAGTTCTTC. As protein: CSVRRSHSPYNEQFF.

The rearrangement uses TRBV6-6 and TRBJ2-7, with TRBD1 identical over 8 bases. Trimming took 10 bases from V and 2 from J; bases not matched to a gene: 4. The CDR3 extends over 12 amino acids. Germline CDR1 and CDR2: MNHNY and SVGAGI (reference sequence). In DNA form, the CDR3 reads TGTGCCACTGAGACAGGGGCCTACGAGCAGTACTTC. As protein: CATETGAYEQYF.